Listed here are 32 T cell receptor beta chains from one sample, sequenced in a study of response to subunit inactivated influenza vaccine (dated by TCRdb to the late 2010s). The library was built by means of RT-PCR. Sequenced using an Illumina HiSeq 2500. Clones were called with MiXCR by TCRdb after fastp trimmed the public reads at Q25, and only in-frame beta chains were retained. For every CDR3 protein sequence, its rows merge into one entry that carries the most common genes and DNA. A total of 650,000 or so distinct CDR3 sequences appear in this sample, 12% to 15% of them only once. The ten largest clonotypes hold 7.5% to 8% of the sample. Sequenced here: PBMCs from blood, sampled less than 15 days before vaccination. Receptors were obtained from a man aged 50 or older who received an inactivated influenza vaccine. Donor details come from another sample of the same person, matched by shared clones.

The rearrangement links TRBV5-6 to TRBJ2-2; possible D gene TRBD2, 5 bases. Trimming took off 5 bases at V and 3 bases at J, with 8 bases between the two ends. This CDR3 is built from 13 residues. Germline V gene lookup returns CDR1 SGHDT and CDR2 YYEEEE. For the CDR3, the DNA is TGTGCCAGCAGGCGGGCGGACACCGGGGAGCTGTTTTTT. Translation gives CASRRADTGELFF. Full variable domain (remainder filled in from reference TRBV5-6 and TRBJ2-2): DAGVTQSPTHLIKTRGQQVTLRCSPKSGHDTVSWYQQALGQGPQFIFQYYEEEERQRGNFPDRFSGHQFPNYSSELNVNALLLGDSALYLCASRRADTGELFFGEGSRLTVL.

This clonotype appeared many times. The chain employs TRBV6-6 and TRBJ1-4, with D possibly matching TRBD1 (6 bases). The germline V and J ends were trimmed by 6 bases and 7 bases, with 12 bases remaining between them. The germline V gene has CDR1 MNHNY and CDR2 SVGAGI (reference sequence). The CDR3 covers 13 residues. CDR3 amino acids: CASRDDRSEKLFF. The CDR3, as DNA: TGTGCCAGCAGAGACGACAGGTCTGAAAAACTGTTTTTT.

This clonotype has just a few counts. The chain joins TRBV9 to TRBJ2-7; 7 bases fit TRBD2. Trimming took 0 bases from V and 3 from J; bases not matched to a gene: 6. Germline assignment: CDR1 SGDLS and CDR2 YYNGEE. The CDR3 runs to 15 residues. Here the CDR3 reads CASSVGTSPIYEQYF. The CDR3 nucleotides are TGTGCCAGCAGCGTAGGGACTAGTCCCATCTACGAGCAGTACTTC.

The rearrangement links TRBV3-1 to TRBJ2-6, with D unclear. The CDR3 runs 15 residues. The germline V gene encodes CDR1 LGHDT and CDR2 YNNKEL (reference sequence). Trimming cost V 2 bases and J 1 base, with 6 bases left between them. CDR3: CASSQKGSGANVLTF. The CDR3 region has the DNA TGTGCCAGCAGCCAAAAGGGTTCTGGGGCCAACGTCCTGACTTTC.

This clonotype has just a few counts. The V and J genes are TRBV7-2 and TRBJ1-4, with a possible D match to TRBD1 (5 bases). V lost 0 bases, J lost 10 bases, and 9 bases lay in between. The CDR3 loop spans 13 amino acids. The V gene's germline CDR1 is SGHTA and CDR2 FQGNSA. DNA for the CDR3: TGTGCCAGCAGCTTAGCGCGGAGGGGAAAACTGTTTTTT. It is translated as CASSLARRGKLFF.

This clonotype was counted between two and nine times. The J gene is TRBJ1-1, the V gene TRBV28; 10 nucleotides agree with TRBD1. Trimming removed 5 bases from V and 7 bases from J; junction bases left unmatched: 7. The CDR3 loop spans 14 amino acids. Germline-derived CDR1 and CDR2 are MDHEN and SYDVKM. The CDR3 nucleotides read TGTGCCAGCAGTGCCGGGACAGGGGCTTATGAAGCTTTCTTT. Its translation: CASSAGTGAYEAFF. The variable domain in full, with the rest retrieved from reference TRBV28 and TRBJ1-1, is DVKVTQSSRYLVKRTGEKVFLECVQDMDHENMFWYRQDPGLGLRLIYFSYDVKMKEKGDIPEGYSVSREKKERFSLILESASTNQTSMYLCASSAGTGAYEAFFGQGTRLTVV.

The table lists this clonotype with a few counts. The V gene is TRBV11-2, the J gene TRBJ2-1, with D hard to call. The CDR3 has 14 amino acids. V was clipped by 1 base and J by 4 bases, with 8 bases between them. Germline V gene lookup returns CDR1 SGHAT and CDR2 FQNNGV. In nucleotides, the CDR3 is TGTGCCAGCAGCTTAGGAGGAGTTTACAATGAGCAGTTCTTC. Translation: CASSLGGVYNEQFF. Filled out from reference TRBV11-2 and TRBJ2-1, the complete variable domain reads EAGVAQSPRYKIIEKRQSVAFWCNPISGHATLYWYQQILGQGPKLLIQFQNNGVVDDSQLPKDRFSAERLKGVDSTLKIQPAKLEDSAVYLCASSLGGVYNEQFFGPGTRLTVL.

This clonotype has at least ten counts. V usage is TRBV20-1 and J usage is TRBJ2-7; a possible D gene is TRBD1 (6 bases). This CDR3 spans 14 amino acids. The germline V and J ends were trimmed by 5 bases and 4 bases, with 18 bases remaining between them. Germline loops: CDR1 DFQATT, CDR2 SNEGSKA (reference sequence). The CDR3 spells CSAAHPGQRYEQYF. The CDR3 DNA is TGCAGTGCTGCTCACCCGGGACAAAGGTACGAGCAGTACTTC.

This clonotype was counted only a few times. V usage is TRBV12-3 or TRBV12-4 and J usage is TRBJ2-3; 7 bases fit TRBD2. Germline trimming cut 4 bases from V and 5 bases from J; bases unmatched to any gene: 9. The CDR3 contains 15 residues. The CDR3 bases are TGTGCCAGCAGTTCGAGCGGGACTTCTGGAGATACGCAGTATTTT. Protein sequence: CASSSSGTSGDTQYF.

As DNA, the CDR3 is TGTGCCAGCAGCCGCGCCGAAGGAAGCACAGATACGCAGTATTTT. Amino acids: CASSRAEGSTDTQYF. The rearrangement joins TRBV9 to TRBJ2-3; the D is unclear. V lost 4 bases and J lost 0, with 12 bases in between. Germline loops: CDR1 SGDLS, CDR2 YYNGEE. The CDR3 length is 15 residues. The variable domain in full, with the rest retrieved from reference TRBV9 and TRBJ2-3, is DSGVTQTPKHLITATGQRVTLRCSPRSGDLSVYWYQQSLDQGLQFLIQYYNGEERAKGNILERFSAQQFPDLHSELNLSSLELGDSALYFCASSRAEGSTDTQYFGPGTRLTVL.

This clonotype occurred a few times. V gene TRBV28 combines with J gene TRBJ1-2, with D tentatively TRBD1 (6 bases). The CDR3 length is 14 residues. Germline V CDR1 and CDR2: MDHEN, SYDVKM. The V gene lost 5 bases and the J gene lost 3 bases, with 13 bases spanning the gap. CDR3 amino acids: CASSQGGQDYGYTF. The CDR3 DNA sequence: TGTGCCAGCAGTCAAGGGGGGCAAGACTATGGCTACACCTTC.

The gene calls are TRBV20-1 and TRBJ2-7; 11 nucleotides match TRBD2. CDR1 and CDR2 (germline): DFQATT, SNEGSKA (reference sequence). CDR3 length equals 15 residues. V lost 3 bases to trimming and J lost 4 bases; unmatched junction nucleotides: 8. In nucleotides, the CDR3 is TGCAGTGCTAGGCCCTTAGCGGGGGGGCGTTACGAGCAGTACTTC. Protein: CSARPLAGGRYEQYF.

Only a few counts were recorded for this clonotype. This chain joins TRBV4-1 and TRBJ1-1; D unclear. CDR3 length equals 17 residues. V lost 0 bases and J 1 base, leaving 15 bases between the germline ends. The germline gives CDR1 MGHRA, CDR2 YSYEKL. The CDR3 region is CASSQEWGREGNTEAFF. CDR3 nucleotide sequence: TGCGCCAGCAGCCAAGAATGGGGAAGGGAAGGGAACACTGAAGCTTTCTTT.

The chain carries TRBV28 and TRBJ2-7, with a weak D call TRBD1 (5 bases). Trimming cost V 6 bases and J 2 bases, with 11 bases left between them. This CDR3 is 13 amino acids long. CDR1 MDHEN and CDR2 SYDVKM come from the germline V gene. The CDR3 here is CASRPQGTYEQYF. In nucleotides, the CDR3 is TGTGCCAGCAGACCCCAGGGAACCTACGAGCAGTACTTC.

This clonotype was detected a few times. CDR3 in amino acids: CASSPSRGNTGYTF. The CDR3 nucleotides read TGTGCCAGCTCACCTTCCAGGGGGAACACTGGCTACACCTTC. J is TRBJ1-2 and V is TRBV18, with 7 nucleotides matching TRBD1. The CDR3 has 14 residues. CDR1 is KGHSH, CDR2 LQKENI, per germline. J gave up 7 bases and V 3 bases, and 8 bases lay outside the gene matches.

In its sample, this clonotype was seen a few times. V usage is TRBV7-9 and J usage is TRBJ2-1, with TRBD1 matching over 7 bases. V shed 5 bases and J 7 bases; nucleotides not matched to a gene: 11. The CDR3 is made up of 15 amino acids. Germline CDR1 is SEHNR and CDR2 is FQNEAQ (reference sequence). This CDR3 reads CASSPRLDRVNEQFF. The CDR3 DNA follows: TGTGCCAGCAGCCCCCGACTCGACAGGGTAAATGAGCAGTTCTTC.

The chain is built from TRBV6-1 and TRBJ1-6; 7 nucleotides agree with TRBD1. CDR3 size: 16 residues. Germline V gene sequence: CDR1 MNHNS, CDR2 SASEGT. V shed 5 bases, J shed 4 bases, and the junction held 8 bases outside the gene matches. The CDR3 sequence: CASSKRGQIYNSPLHF. The CDR3 nucleotides read TGTGCCAGCAGTAAGAGGGGACAGATTTATAATTCACCCCTCCACTTT.

This chain connects TRBV4-3 to TRBJ1-6, with D possibly TRBD1 on 5 matching bases. There are 14 residues in the CDR3. Germline V gene sequence: CDR1 LGHNA, CDR2 YSLEER. V was pared by 1 base and J by 9 bases, with 10 bases between. The CDR3 region is CASSQVHGGSPLHF. As DNA, the CDR3 is TGCGCCAGCAGCCAAGTGCACGGGGGTTCACCCCTCCACTTT.

This clonotype appeared a few times. V gene TRBV12-3 or TRBV12-4 combines with J gene TRBJ1-1; maybe TRBD1 (5 bases). The CDR3 is 14 amino acids. Trimming shortened V by 3 bases and J by 7 bases, and 15 bases separated the two germline ends. CDR3 residues: CASSLYRTRGEAFF. In DNA, the CDR3 is TGTGCCAGCAGTTTGTACAGGACTCGGGGTGAAGCTTTCTTT.

This clonotype occurred a few times. The rearrangement links TRBV6-5 to TRBJ1-2; 7 bases fit TRBD1. Germline V gene data show CDR1 as MNHEY and CDR2 as SVGAGI. J lost 3 bases, V lost 0 bases, and 4 bases had no gene match. CDR3 size: 15 residues. This CDR3 reads CASSYSRTGDYGYTF. The CDR3 DNA is TGTGCCAGCAGTTACTCGAGAACAGGGGACTATGGCTACACCTTC.

CDR3 coding DNA: TGTGCCAGCAGTGAAATGGGGGCCGCCGAGCAGTTCTTC. Encoded protein: CASSEMGAAEQFF. This chain joins TRBV2 and TRBJ2-1; D may be TRBD1 (6 bases). This CDR3 is built from 13 residues. V dropped 2 bases and J dropped 10 bases, with 12 bases sitting between them. CDR1 is SNHLY, CDR2 FYNNEI, per germline.

This chain joins TRBV2 and TRBJ2-2, with TRBD2 identical over 16 bases. Germline CDR1 and CDR2: SNHLY and FYNNEI. V lost 11 bases and J lost 6; bases outside the gene matches: 15. There are 18 residues in the CDR3. CDR3 region: CAFCFRGLAGGPPGELFF. CDR3 bases: TGTGCCTTCTGTTTCCGGGGACTAGCGGGGGGGCCACCCGGGGAGCTGTTTTTT.

This clonotype was recorded at least ten times. The J gene is TRBJ2-3, the V gene TRBV5-1, with D perhaps TRBD1 (5 bases). CDR3 length equals 14 residues. Germline values: CDR1 SGHRS, CDR2 YFSETQ. V lost 0 bases to trimming and J lost 0 bases, with 5 bases between them. CDR3 sequence reads: CASSLGQSTDTQYF. The CDR3 DNA is TGCGCCAGCAGCTTGGGACAGAGCACAGATACGCAGTATTTT.

As DNA, the CDR3 is TGCAGTGCTCGTCCTCCCGGGACAGGGGGCTACAATGAGCAGTTCTTC. The encoded protein is CSARPPGTGGYNEQFF. The chain links TRBV20-1 to TRBJ2-1, with 11 nucleotides matching TRBD1. This CDR3 is built from 16 residues. The V gene's germline CDR1 is DFQATT and CDR2 SNEGSKA (reference sequence). The V gene end was trimmed by 5 bases and the J gene end by 3 bases; junction bases not matched to a gene: 9.

The rearrangement uses TRBV4-3 and TRBJ1-1; D is unresolved. Per germline, CDR1 LGHNA and CDR2 YSLEER. V was clipped by 0 bases and J by 1 base, with 18 bases between them. The length of the CDR3 is 18 residues. Written as DNA, the CDR3 is TGCGCCAGCAGCCAAGATCTGTGGGGTGTGGGTTCGAACACTGAAGCTTTCTTT. This gives the protein CASSQDLWGVGSNTEAFF.

This clonotype was recorded a few times. J is TRBJ2-1 and V is TRBV20-1; the match to TRBD2 covers 12 bases. The CDR3 runs 15 residues. V shed 5 bases and J 9 bases; nucleotides not matched to a gene: 11. Germline V gives CDR1 DFQATT, CDR2 SNEGSKA (reference sequence). This chain's CDR3 is CSADPSGGVVGEQFF. Written as DNA, the CDR3 is TGCAGTGCTGACCCTAGCGGGGGGGTGGTCGGTGAGCAGTTCTTC.

The chain carries TRBV3-1 and TRBJ2-3; D gene ambiguous. V was trimmed by 2 bases and J by 4 bases, leaving 4 bases between them. The CDR3 covers 12 residues. Germline lookup yields CDR1 LGHDT and CDR2 YNNKEL (reference sequence). The CDR3 sequence: CASSQIADTQYF. For the CDR3, the DNA is TGTGCCAGCAGCCAAATCGCAGATACGCAGTATTTT.

This chain links TRBV21-1 with TRBJ2-2; the table assigns TRBD2, which was not confirmed against the DNA. TRBV21-1 is an annotated pseudogene. The CDR3 loop spans 15 amino acids. The CDR3 DNA is TGTGCCAGCAGCGGAGGGTCCTCGAACACCGGGGAGCTGTTTTTT. This encodes CASSGGSSNTGELFF.

The CDR3 DNA follows: TGCAGTGCTAGTGCAGGGGGCGAGTACGAGCAGTACTTC. Translating it yields CSASAGGEYEQYF. V gene TRBV20-1 combines with J gene TRBJ2-7; TRBD1 matches at 8 bases. The V and J ends lost 3 bases and 4 bases, in that order; junction bases with no gene match: 5. Germline CDR1 DFQATT, CDR2 SNEGSKA (reference sequence). The CDR3 has 13 residues.

The J gene is TRBJ1-2, the V gene TRBV5-4; 10 positions agree with TRBD1. Trimming at V came to 4 bases and at J to 2 bases, leaving 8 bases not matched to a gene. This CDR3 contains 16 residues. Looked up from germline, CDR1 is SGHNT and CDR2 is YYREEE (reference sequence). Here the CDR3 reads CASSRNTGQGNYGYTF. DNA for the CDR3: TGTGCCAGCAGCCGGAATACGGGACAGGGGAACTATGGCTACACCTTC.

This clonotype was detected only a few times. This sequence joins TRBV29-1 and TRBJ2-1, with TRBD2 matching over 9 bases. V was clipped by 8 bases and J by 4 bases; unmatched bases: 6. CDR1 and CDR2 from the germline V gene are SQVTM and ANQGSEA. The length of the CDR3 is 13 residues. CDR3 region: CSSQGLAYNEQFF. CDR3 nucleotide sequence: TGCAGCTCCCAAGGACTAGCGTACAATGAGCAGTTCTTC.

This clonotype was seen only a few times. The chain has TRBV5-1 and TRBJ1-2; weak D call: TRBD1 (5 bases). The CDR3 consists of 14 residues. The ends were cut back, 3 bases at V and 10 bases at J, with 19 bases in the middle. CDR1 and CDR2 (germline): SGHRS, YFSETQ. CDR3 in DNA: TGCGCCAGCAGCTCAGGGACTACTGAGGCGGTCTACACCTTC. Its translation is CASSSGTTEAVYTF.